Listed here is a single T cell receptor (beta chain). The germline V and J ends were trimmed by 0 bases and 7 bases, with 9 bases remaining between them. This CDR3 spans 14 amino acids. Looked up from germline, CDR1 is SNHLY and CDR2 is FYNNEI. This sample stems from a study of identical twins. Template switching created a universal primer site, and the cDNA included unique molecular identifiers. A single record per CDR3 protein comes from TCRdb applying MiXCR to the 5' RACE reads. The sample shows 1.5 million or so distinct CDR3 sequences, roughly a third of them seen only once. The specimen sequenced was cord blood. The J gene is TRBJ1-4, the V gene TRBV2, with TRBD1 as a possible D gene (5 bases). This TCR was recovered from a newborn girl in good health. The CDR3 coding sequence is TGTGCCAGCAGTGAAGCGCTTAGGGGTGAAAAACTGTTTTTT. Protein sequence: CASSEALRGEKLFF.